Detailed here is one T cell receptor (beta chain). Participants spanned ages about 18 to 90 years and resided in 24 US areas. The table came from immunoSEQ multiplex PCR; TCRdb's copy has only in-frame clones and leaves some out. This sample has roughly 180,000 clones, with roughly 80% found just once. The data were obtained in a study of blood T cell repertoires in COVID-19. At the level of the study: COVID-19 samples from acute and convalescent phases originated in the United States, Italy and Spain. The cDNA or gDNA used as material had been derived from T cells, B-cell-depleted T cells, or PBMCs.

The CDR3 totals 18 residues. Trimming removed 3 bases from V and 0 bases from J; junction bases left unmatched: 11. CDR1 KGHSH and CDR2 LQKENI come from the germline V gene. Sequencing input: PBMCs or T cells enriched from blood (not recorded which). This sequence joins TRBV18 and TRBJ1-3; 7 nucleotides line up with TRBD1. This receptor was obtained from a woman in her 40s with acute COVID-19. As DNA, the CDR3 is TGTGCCAGCTCACCGACAGGGCCAAGCGGGTTCTCTGGAAACACCATATATTTT. This translates into CASSPTGPSGFSGNTIYF.